A single sample gave rise to the 26 T cell receptor beta chains below, sequenced in a study of OX40 agonist ivuxolimab in advanced cancers. Using immunoSEQ multiplex PCR, the repertoire was profiled, and TCRdb retains in-frame clones only, with some absent. The sample records tens of thousands of clones, around nine tenths being singletons. The specimen was CD4+ or CD8+ T cells sorted from blood, collected in a trial of the OX40 agonist ivuxolimab. Receptor source: an adult with an advanced solid tumor such as melanoma, head and neck, liver or kidney cancer.

This chain uses TRBV10-3 with TRBJ1-2; D remains unclear. V was cut by 4 bases and J by 8 bases, with 8 bases left in between. Germline CDR1 and CDR2: ENHRY and SYGVKD. This CDR3 spans 11 amino acids. CDR3 protein: CAISGLGGYTF. CDR3 DNA sequence: TGTGCCATCAGTGGGCTGGGGGGCTACACCTTC.

V is TRBV28 and J is TRBJ2-1, with 8 bases identical to TRBD2. Per germline, CDR1 MDHEN and CDR2 SYDVKM. CDR3 length: 14 amino acids. Trimming removed 11 bases from V and 0 bases from J; junction bases left unmatched: 6. CDR3 nucleotides: TGTGCCGGCGGTAGCGGGAACTCCTACAATGAGCAGTTCTTC. Its protein is CAGGSGNSYNEQFF.

The chain links TRBV9 to TRBJ2-2, with a weak D call TRBD1 (5 bases). The V end lost 4 bases, the J end lost 3 bases, and 19 bases lay between the germline ends. Germline CDR1 and CDR2: SGDLS and YYNGEE. The CDR3 spans 17 residues. The DNA for the CDR3 is TGTGCCAGCAGCACCCAATTCCTCAAAGGGGACACCGGGGAGCTGTTTTTT. As protein: CASSTQFLKGDTGELFF. Full variable domain (missing parts from reference TRBV9 and TRBJ2-2): DSGVTQTPKHLITATGQRVTLRCSPRSGDLSVYWYQQSLDQGLQFLIQYYNGEERAKGNILERFSAQQFPDLHSELNLSSLELGDSALYFCASSTQFLKGDTGELFFGEGSRLTVL.

The sample holds one count of this clone. J is TRBJ1-5 and V is TRBV12-2; the table's D call, TRBD1, has no DNA check behind it. TRBV12-2 is given as a pseudogene. The CDR3 length is 16 residues. This CDR3 reads CASRPDRQNSNQPQHF. The CDR3 coding sequence is TGTGCAAGTCGCCCGGACAGGCAAAATAGCAATCAGCCCCAGCATTTT.

The chain joins TRBV19 to TRBJ2-7; TRBD2 matches 10 bases. The CDR3 length is 15 residues. Germline values: CDR1 LNHDA, CDR2 SQIVND (reference sequence). V dropped 6 bases and J dropped 0; count of bases not matched to a gene: 5. The chain's CDR3 is CASRTPSGSSYEQYF. In nucleotides, the CDR3 is TGTGCCAGTAGAACCCCTAGCGGGAGCTCCTACGAGCAGTACTTC. Together with reference TRBV19 and TRBJ2-7, the CDR3 gives the full variable domain: DGGITQSPKYLFRKEGQNVTLSCEQNLNHDAMYWYRQDPGQGLRLIYYSQIVNDFQKGDIAEGYSVSREKKESFPLTVTSAQKNPTAFYLCASRTPSGSSYEQYFGPGTRLTVT.

The genes are TRBV29-1 and TRBJ2-7; D is undetermined. Germline V gives CDR1 SQVTM, CDR2 ANQGSEA. The V and J ends lost 7 bases and 5 bases respectively, with 24 bases between them. This CDR3 contains 15 residues. Here the CDR3 DNA reads TGCAGCGCGGCGGACCGGACCGGCTCATCCCACGAGCAGTACTTC. Protein sequence: CSAADRTGSSHEQYF.

The DNA of the CDR3 is TGTGCCAGCAGTTTTGGACAGTTCGCCACTGAAGCTTTCTTT. This gives the protein CASSFGQFATEAFF. The rearrangement links TRBV27 to TRBJ1-1; the D gene is possibly TRBD1 (6 bases). The CDR3 consists of 14 residues. Per the germline V gene, CDR1 is MNHEY and CDR2 is SMNVEV (reference sequence). V lost 3 bases and J lost 4, with 12 bases in between.

CDR3 coding DNA: TGTGCCATCAGTGGAGGTGTCGGGATCACAGATACGCAGTATTTT. This encodes CAISGGVGITDTQYF. This chain uses TRBV10-3 with TRBJ2-3; a weak D match, TRBD2 (5 bases). Per germline, CDR1 ENHRY and CDR2 SYGVKD. Trimming left V 4 bases short and J 2 bases short, with 13 bases between. The CDR3 consists of 15 residues.

This chain connects TRBV27 to TRBJ1-2; D call uncertain. Germline lookup yields CDR1 MNHEY and CDR2 SMNVEV (reference sequence). The V end lost 5 bases, the J end lost 7 bases, and 14 bases lay between the germline ends. CDR3 size: 13 residues. CDR3 sequence reads: CASSPAVLSGYTF. The CDR3 DNA sequence: TGTGCCAGCAGTCCAGCGGTTCTAAGTGGCTACACCTTC.

As DNA, the CDR3 is TGCGCCAGCAGCCAAGTTTCCGGGACTAGAATGAATGAGCAGTTCTTC. Translated, it gives CASSQVSGTRMNEQFF. This chain uses TRBV4-3 with TRBJ2-1; 8 nucleotides match TRBD2. Germline assignment: CDR1 LGHNA and CDR2 YSLEER. The junction had 9 bases not matched to a gene; V was cut back by 1 base and J by 7 bases. This CDR3 is built from 16 residues.

V gene TRBV18 combines with J gene TRBJ2-3; D is undetermined. CDR1 KGHSH and CDR2 LQKENI come from the germline V gene. V shed 5 bases and J shed 2 bases, with 8 bases lying between them. This CDR3 contains 13 residues. The DNA of the CDR3 is TGTGCCAGCTCAAGTACACTCACAGATACGCAGTATTTT. Translating gives CASSSTLTDTQYF.

This clone was seen a handful of times. The chain recombines TRBV19 with TRBJ2-7; 7 bases fit TRBD1. The CDR3 is made up of 14 amino acids. Germline V gene data show CDR1 as LNHDA and CDR2 as SQIVND (reference sequence). With 6 bases clipped from V and 8 bases from J, the junction kept 13 bases outside the gene matches. The CDR3 nucleotides are TGTGCCAGTAGCAGCGGACAGGCCCTATACCAGCAGTACTTC. Translation: CASSSGQALYQQYF.

This chain links TRBV25-1 with TRBJ1-3; D not certain. Per germline, CDR1 MGHDK and CDR2 SYGVNS. Trimming shortened V by 6 bases and J by 0 bases, and 12 bases separated the two germline ends. The CDR3 totals 15 residues. The DNA of the CDR3 is TGTGCCAGCAGGAAATCGGGGAACTCTGGAAACACCATATATTTT. It specifies CASRKSGNSGNTIYF.

V usage is TRBV21-1 and J usage is TRBJ2-2; TRBD2 is the table's D call, not checked against the DNA. TRBV21-1 is recorded as a pseudogene. The length of the CDR3 is 15 residues. CDR3 nucleotides: TGTGCCAGCAGCCCCCGAGACGGGGGGCCCGGGGAGCTGTTTTTT. Encoded protein: CASSPRDGGPGELFF.

The V call is TRBV29-1, the J call TRBJ2-1; 10 bases are a match to TRBD2. The CDR3 extends over 14 amino acids. Germline values: CDR1 SQVTM, CDR2 ANQGSEA. Trimming took 8 bases from V and 7 from J; bases not matched to a gene: 11. CDR3 sequence (DNA): TGCAGCTCCGACCCACTAGCGGGAAGTAATGAGCAGTTCTTC. This gives the protein CSSDPLAGSNEQFF.

The rearrangement links TRBV11-2 to TRBJ2-3; no definite D call. With 1 base removed from V and 5 bases from J, the gap between germline ends came to 10 bases. The CDR3 contains 14 residues. The germline CDR1 and CDR2 sequences are SGHAT and FQNNGV. The CDR3: CASSLVLRQDTQYF. The CDR3 DNA reads TGTGCCAGCAGCTTAGTGTTAAGGCAAGATACGCAGTATTTT.

The V call is TRBV5-4, the J call TRBJ2-5; D possibly uses TRBD1 or TRBD2 (5 bases each). This CDR3 spans 14 amino acids. Trimming took 2 bases from V and 1 from J, leaving 9 bases between them. Germline loops: CDR1 SGHNT, CDR2 YYREEE (reference sequence). The CDR3 nucleotides are TGTGCCAGCAGCTTCTCTGGGGGCCAAGAGACCCAGTACTTC. Protein sequence: CASSFSGGQETQYF.

V gene TRBV18 combines with J gene TRBJ2-7, with 9 bases aligning to TRBD2. Germline CDR1 is KGHSH and CDR2 is LQKENI. Trimming at V came to 2 bases and at J to 7 bases, leaving 9 bases not matched to a gene. The CDR3 has 15 residues. The CDR3: CASSPRAGGPGEQYF. CDR3 nucleotide sequence: TGTGCCAGCTCACCAAGGGCGGGAGGGCCAGGGGAGCAGTACTTC. Using reference TRBV18 and TRBJ2-7 for the parts outside the CDR3, the full variable domain is NAGVMQNPRHLVRRRGQEARLRCSPMKGHSHVYWYRQLPEEGLKFMVYLQKENIIDESGMPKERFSAEFPKEGPSILRIQQVVRGDSAAYFCASSPRAGGPGEQYFGPGTRLTVT.

The chain is built from TRBV6-1 and TRBJ2-3; TRBD2 aligns across 10 bases. V was clipped by 4 bases and J by 4 bases; unmatched bases: 17. Germline CDR1 is MNHNS and CDR2 is SASEGT. CDR3 length: 19 amino acids. CDR3 amino acids: CASSGSQFLSGRASDTQYF. For the CDR3, the DNA is TGTGCCAGCAGTGGATCCCAATTTTTGAGCGGGAGGGCCTCAGATACGCAGTATTTT.

This sequence joins TRBV4-3 and TRBJ2-2; D is uncertain. V was clipped by 3 bases and J by 4 bases, with 12 bases between them. Looked up from germline, CDR1 is LGHNA and CDR2 is YSLEER. CDR3 length equals 15 residues. The CDR3 region has the DNA TGCGCCAGCAGCCATGGTGGCCAAACCACCGGGGAGCTGTTTTTT. The encoded protein is CASSHGGQTTGELFF.

The genes are TRBV19 and TRBJ2-1; D may match TRBD1 or TRBD2 (5 bases each). The CDR3 sequence is 15 residues long. V was clipped by 5 bases and J by 7 bases, with 18 bases between them. The germline gives CDR1 LNHDA, CDR2 SQIVND (reference sequence). The CDR3 nucleotides are TGTGCCAGTAGTCCCCAGGGATTATCGGGGAATGAGCAGTTCTTC. As protein: CASSPQGLSGNEQFF.

This clone came up a few times. The chain uses TRBV11-2 and TRBJ2-1; 11 bases line up with TRBD2. V lost 6 bases to trimming and J lost 3 bases; unmatched junction nucleotides: 4. The CDR3 has 15 residues. Germline CDR1 and CDR2: SGHAT and FQNNGV. CDR3 sequence: CASRGTSGFYNEQFF. CDR3 coding DNA: TGTGCCAGCAGGGGGACTAGCGGATTCTACAATGAGCAGTTCTTC.

The chain has TRBV9 and TRBJ2-3; D is unclear. The CDR3 sequence is 14 residues long. V was shortened by 4 bases and J by 0 bases, with 9 bases between the two germline ends. The germline V gene encodes CDR1 SGDLS and CDR2 YYNGEE. The CDR3 DNA follows: TGTGCCAGCAGCCCTCTCCCTAGCACAGATACGCAGTATTTT. Translated: CASSPLPSTDTQYF.

This chain uses TRBV4-1 with TRBJ2-7; possible D gene TRBD2, 6 bases. Trimming stripped 0 bases from V and 6 bases from J, with 15 bases between. The CDR3 has 15 residues. The V gene's germline CDR1 is MGHRA and CDR2 YSYEKL. CDR3 in amino acids: CASSQETGRKAEQYF. The CDR3, as DNA: TGCGCCAGCAGCCAAGAAACCGGGAGAAAGGCCGAGCAGTACTTC.

This clone was observed once. The chain employs TRBV9 and TRBJ2-7, with D tentatively TRBD2 (6 bases). CDR1 is SGDLS, CDR2 YYNGEE, per germline. V lost 9 bases and J 3 bases, leaving 22 bases between the germline ends. This CDR3 has 15 amino acids. The CDR3 nucleotides read TGTGCCATCGACATCCAGGGACTGCAATTCTACGAGCAGTACTTC. This gives the protein CAIDIQGLQFYEQYF.

This sequence joins TRBV2 and TRBJ2-5, with D hard to call. The CDR3 loop spans 15 amino acids. The germline V and J ends were trimmed by 6 bases and 6 bases, with 20 bases remaining between them. In germline, CDR1 is SNHLY, CDR2 FYNNEI. CDR3 in DNA: TGTGCCAGCAGCGGAGACCCGGGTAACGGACAGACCCAGTACTTC. Translating it yields CASSGDPGNGQTQYF.